This T cell receptor (beta chain) was sequenced in a study of T cells in Graves' hyperthyroidism and ophthalmopathy. General study points: Among clonotypes expanded in thyroid above 0.001, most were also found in blood.

About this clonotype: Its antigen remains unidentified.

A patient was excluded if there was uncontrolled infection, other autoimmune disease, pregnancy or lactation. Any symptoms of ophthalmopathy came after the first hyperthyroidism diagnosis, from which the blood sample dates. The PBMCs were taken from under 12 ml of fresh peripheral blood. RNA transcripts provided the source from which TCR beta CDR3 regions were amplified. The study used the HTBI primer set for a first-round RT-PCR of the TCR CDR3. TCRdb itself ran the multiplex PCR reads through MiXCR, one entry per CDR3 protein. The sample holds about 250,000 distinct CDR3 sequences, around 15% seen once. This receptor was identified in a woman between 50 and 59 years old with Graves' hyperthyroidism that later progressed to Graves' ophthalmopathy. The material sequenced was blood.

The CDR3 loop is CASSLQEHYEAFF. CDR3 bases: TGTGCCAGCAGCTTGCAGGAGCACTATGAAGCTTTCTTT. The genes are TRBV7-9 and TRBJ1-1; D is unclear. The V gene lost 3 bases and the J gene lost 7 bases, with 12 bases spanning the gap. The germline V gene has CDR1 SEHNR and CDR2 FQNEAQ (reference sequence). The CDR3 has 13 residues. Complete variable domain (other parts from reference TRBV7-9 and TRBJ1-1): DTGVSQNPRHKITKRGQNVTFRCDPISEHNRLYWYRQTLGQGPEFLTYFQNEAQLEKSRLLSDRFSAERPKGSFSTLEIQRTEQGDSAMYLCASSLQEHYEAFFGQGTRLTVV.